This TCR beta chain is drawn from a study of CD8 T cells in ankylosing spondylitis. Points from the study as a whole: Disease-linked clones had a CD8+ phenotype and relatively low frequency in peripheral blood. Among TCR beta sequences, a motif of eight highly homologous variants appeared characteristic of ankylosing spondylitis blood.

The V gene lost 6 bases and the J gene lost 4 bases, with 19 bases spanning the gap. The V gene's germline CDR1 is SGHTA and CDR2 FQGNSA. The CDR3 is 15 residues long. This clonotype was counted a few times. No antigen is known for it. For TCR beta, libraries came from quantitative 5'-RACE with molecular barcodes. TCRdb re-called the 5' RACE reads with MiXCR, one entry per CDR3 protein. This sample has 250,000 to 400,000 distinct CDR3 sequences, with under 14% found just once. The specimen was blood, either unsorted or a sorted T cell fraction (not recorded which). The J gene is TRBJ2-7, the V gene TRBV7-2; D may be TRBD1 (6 bases). The clonotype was recovered from a female donor with ankylosing spondylitis or in good health (not recorded which). CDR3 sequence reads: CASRSGHRDRYEQYF. The CDR3, as DNA: TGTGCCAGCAGATCGGGGCACAGGGACCGATACGAGCAGTACTTC. Drawing the rest from reference TRBV7-2 and TRBJ2-7, the complete variable domain is GAGVSQSPSNKVTEKGKDVELRCDPISGHTALYWYRQSLGQGLEFLIYFQGNSAPDKSGLPSDRFSAERTGGSVSTLTIQRTQQEDSAVYLCASRSGHRDRYEQYFGPGTRLTVT.